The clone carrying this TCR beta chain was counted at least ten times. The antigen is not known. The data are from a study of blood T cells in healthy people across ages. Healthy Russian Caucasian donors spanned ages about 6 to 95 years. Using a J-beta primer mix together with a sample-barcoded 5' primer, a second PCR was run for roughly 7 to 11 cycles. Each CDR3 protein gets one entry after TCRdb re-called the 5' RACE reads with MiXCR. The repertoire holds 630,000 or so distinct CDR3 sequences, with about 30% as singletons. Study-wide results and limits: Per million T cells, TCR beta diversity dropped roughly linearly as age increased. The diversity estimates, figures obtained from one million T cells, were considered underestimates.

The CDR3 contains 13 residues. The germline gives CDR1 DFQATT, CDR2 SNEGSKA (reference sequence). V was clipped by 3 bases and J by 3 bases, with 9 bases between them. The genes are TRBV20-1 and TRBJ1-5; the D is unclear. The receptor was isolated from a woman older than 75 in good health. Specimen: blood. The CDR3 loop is CSARGSANQPQHF. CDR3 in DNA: TGCAGTGCTAGGGGGTCTGCCAATCAGCCCCAGCATTTT.